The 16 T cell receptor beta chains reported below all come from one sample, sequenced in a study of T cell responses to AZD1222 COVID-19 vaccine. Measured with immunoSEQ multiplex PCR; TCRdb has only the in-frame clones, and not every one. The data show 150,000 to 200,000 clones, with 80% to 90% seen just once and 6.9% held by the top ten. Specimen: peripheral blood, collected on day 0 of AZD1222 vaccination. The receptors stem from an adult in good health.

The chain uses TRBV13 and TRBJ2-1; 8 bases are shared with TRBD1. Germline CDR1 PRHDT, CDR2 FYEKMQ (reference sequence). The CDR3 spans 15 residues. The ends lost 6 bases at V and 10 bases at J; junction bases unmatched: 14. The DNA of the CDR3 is TGTGCCAGCAGTTTTCAACCGGGACAGGCGCCAGAGCAGTTCTTC. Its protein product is CASSFQPGQAPEQFF.

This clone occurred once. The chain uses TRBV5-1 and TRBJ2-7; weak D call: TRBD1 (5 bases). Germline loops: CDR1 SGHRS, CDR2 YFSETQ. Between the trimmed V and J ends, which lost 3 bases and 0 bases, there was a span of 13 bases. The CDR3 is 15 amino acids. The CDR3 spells CASSCSTATSYEQYV. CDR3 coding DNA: TGCGCCAGCAGCTGTTCGACAGCTACCTCCTACGAGCAGTACGTC.

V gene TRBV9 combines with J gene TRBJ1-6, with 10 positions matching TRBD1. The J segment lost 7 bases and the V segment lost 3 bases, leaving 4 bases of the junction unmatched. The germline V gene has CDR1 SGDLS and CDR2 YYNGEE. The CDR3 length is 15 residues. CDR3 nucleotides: TGTGCCAGCAGCGGGGGACAGGGGATGAATTCACCCCTCCACTTT. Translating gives CASSGGQGMNSPLHF.

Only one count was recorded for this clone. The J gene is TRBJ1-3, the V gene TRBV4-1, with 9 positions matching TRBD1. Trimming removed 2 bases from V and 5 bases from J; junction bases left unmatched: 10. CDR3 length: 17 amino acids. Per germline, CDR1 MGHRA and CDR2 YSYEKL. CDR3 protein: CASSQTVTGGGRNTIYF. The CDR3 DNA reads TGCGCCAGCAGCCAAACGGTCACAGGGGGCGGGAGAAACACCATATATTTT.

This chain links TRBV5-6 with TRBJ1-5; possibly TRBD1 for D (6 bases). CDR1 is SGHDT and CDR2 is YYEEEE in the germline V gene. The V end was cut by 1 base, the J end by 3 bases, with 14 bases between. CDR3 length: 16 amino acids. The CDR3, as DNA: TGTGCCAGCAGCTTGCTCGGCAGGGGCGACAATCAGCCCCAGCATTTT. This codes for CASSLLGRGDNQPQHF.

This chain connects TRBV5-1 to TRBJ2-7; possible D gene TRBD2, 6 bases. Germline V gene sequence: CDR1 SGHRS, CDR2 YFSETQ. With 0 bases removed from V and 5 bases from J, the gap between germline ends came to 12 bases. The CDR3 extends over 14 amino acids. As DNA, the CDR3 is TGCGCCAGCAGCTTGGGAAGCGAGCGGGACGAGCAGTACGTC. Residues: CASSLGSERDEQYV.

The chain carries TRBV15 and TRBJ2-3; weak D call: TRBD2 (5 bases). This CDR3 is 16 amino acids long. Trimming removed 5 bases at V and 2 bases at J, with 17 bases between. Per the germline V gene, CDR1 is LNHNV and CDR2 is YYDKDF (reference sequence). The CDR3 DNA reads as TGTGCCACCAGCGGAGCTAGGACTCAGCCCACAGATACGCAGTATTTT. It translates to CATSGARTQPTDTQYF.

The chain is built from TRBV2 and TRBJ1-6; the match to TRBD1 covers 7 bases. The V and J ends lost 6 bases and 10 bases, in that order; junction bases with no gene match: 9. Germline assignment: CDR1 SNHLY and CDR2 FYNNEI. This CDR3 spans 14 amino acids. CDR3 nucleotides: TGTGCCAGCAGATCCGACAGGGCTGCGTCACCCCTCCACTTT. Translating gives CASRSDRAASPLHF. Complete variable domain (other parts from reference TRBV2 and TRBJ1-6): EPEVTQTPSHQVTQMGQEVILRCVPISNHLYFYWYRQILGQKVEFLVSFYNNEISEKSEIFDDQFSVERPDGSNFTLKIRSTKLEDSAMYFCASRSDRAASPLHFGNGTRLTVT.

The CDR3 coding sequence is TGTGCCAGCAGCCCTCTGGACAGGGTGGACTATGGCTACACCTTC. Translating it yields CASSPLDRVDYGYTF. The J gene is TRBJ1-2, the V gene TRBV11-1, with 8 positions matching TRBD1. With V trimmed by 5 bases and J by 3 bases, 8 bases remained unmatched. Germline CDR1 SGHAT, CDR2 FQDESV (reference sequence). This CDR3 is 15 amino acids long.

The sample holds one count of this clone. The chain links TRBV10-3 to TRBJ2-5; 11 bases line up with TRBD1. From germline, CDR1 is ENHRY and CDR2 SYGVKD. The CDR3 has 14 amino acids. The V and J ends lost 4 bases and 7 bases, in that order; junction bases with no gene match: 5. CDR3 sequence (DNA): TGTGCCATCAGTGTCGGGACAGGGGGGGGGACCCAGTACTTC. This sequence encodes CAISVGTGGGTQYF.

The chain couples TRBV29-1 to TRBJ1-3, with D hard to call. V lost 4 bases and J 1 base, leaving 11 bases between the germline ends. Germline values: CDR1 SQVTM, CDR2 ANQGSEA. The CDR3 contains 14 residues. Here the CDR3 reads CSVVVLASGNTIYF. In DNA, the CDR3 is TGCAGCGTTGTGGTCCTAGCATCTGGAAACACCATATATTTT.

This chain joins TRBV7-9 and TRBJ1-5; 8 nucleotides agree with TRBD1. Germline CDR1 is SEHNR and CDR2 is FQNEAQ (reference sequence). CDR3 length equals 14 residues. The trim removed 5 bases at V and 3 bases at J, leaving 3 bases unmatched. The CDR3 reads CASSRTGLNQPQHF. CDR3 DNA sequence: TGTGCCAGCAGCCGGACAGGGCTCAATCAGCCCCAGCATTTT.

The DNA for the CDR3 is TGTGCCAGCAGCCCCACGGGACAGGGCTCCTACGAGCAGTACTTC. Translating gives CASSPTGQGSYEQYF. The chain joins TRBV7-2 to TRBJ2-7; 9 bases agree with TRBD1. Unmatched junction bases numbered 5, after V lost 5 bases and J lost 0 bases. Germline CDR1 is SGHTA and CDR2 is FQGNSA. The CDR3 totals 15 residues.

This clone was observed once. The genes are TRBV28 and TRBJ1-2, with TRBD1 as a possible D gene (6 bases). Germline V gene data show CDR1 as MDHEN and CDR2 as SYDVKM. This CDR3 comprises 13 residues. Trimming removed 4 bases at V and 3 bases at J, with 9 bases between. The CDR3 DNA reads TGTGCCAGCAGTTCCGGGGGCGACTATGGCTACACCTTC. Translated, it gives CASSSGGDYGYTF.

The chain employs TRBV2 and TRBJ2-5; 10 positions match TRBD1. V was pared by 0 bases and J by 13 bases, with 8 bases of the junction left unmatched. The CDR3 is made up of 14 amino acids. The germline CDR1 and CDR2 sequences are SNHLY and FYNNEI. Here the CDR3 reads CASSEAWDRGHWYF. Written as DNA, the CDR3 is TGTGCCAGCAGTGAAGCCTGGGACAGGGGCCATTGGTACTTC.

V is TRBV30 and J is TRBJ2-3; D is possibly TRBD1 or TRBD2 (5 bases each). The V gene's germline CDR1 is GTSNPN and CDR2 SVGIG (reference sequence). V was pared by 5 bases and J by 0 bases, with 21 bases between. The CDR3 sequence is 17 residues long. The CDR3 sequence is CAWENTGRPFSTDTQYF. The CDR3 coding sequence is TGTGCCTGGGAAAATACGGGACGGCCATTTAGCACAGATACGCAGTATTTT.